The 13 T cell receptor beta chains listed next were all sequenced from one sample in a study of cytomegalovirus exposure and HLA in healthy donors. The PCR had 60 Vbeta and 13 Jbeta primers. Sequenced by immunoSEQ multiplex PCR; TCRdb stores in-frame clones only, minus some. The data show 150,000 to 200,000 clones, roughly four fifths seen once. Sequenced sample: PBMCs. The receptors derive from a man aged 25 to 45 in good health and CMV-seronegative.

This chain links TRBV27 with TRBJ2-7; D possibly corresponds to TRBD1 (5 bases). CDR1 and CDR2 (germline): MNHEY, SMNVEV (reference sequence). The length of the CDR3 is 15 residues. V shed 2 bases and J shed 1 base, with 12 bases lying between them. The CDR3, as DNA: TGTGCCAGCAGTTTAGGGGCCGCGGCTTCCTACGAGCAGTACTTC. This translates into CASSLGAAASYEQYF.

The chain recombines TRBV11-1 with TRBJ2-7; 9 nucleotides line up with TRBD1. Trimming at V came to 6 bases and at J to 2 bases, leaving 5 bases not matched to a gene. CDR3 length: 14 residues. CDR1 and CDR2 (germline): SGHAT, FQDESV (reference sequence). The CDR3 coding sequence is TGTGCCAGCAGTCCGGGACAGGGAGCCTACGAGCAGTACTTC. Translated: CASSPGQGAYEQYF.

The chain couples TRBV14 to TRBJ1-2, with TRBD1 as a possible D gene (6 bases). V lost 4 bases, J lost 4 bases, and 13 bases lay in between. In germline, CDR1 is SGHDN, CDR2 FVKESK. The CDR3 extends over 14 amino acids. The CDR3 DNA reads as TGTGCCAGCAGCCTTCATGGGGGCAGCTATGGCTACACCTTC. Amino acid sequence: CASSLHGGSYGYTF.

The chain uses TRBV28 and TRBJ1-6; maybe TRBD1 (6 bases). The V gene's germline CDR1 is MDHEN and CDR2 SYDVKM. The CDR3 covers 14 residues. Trimming cost V 6 bases and J 9 bases, with 15 bases left between them. The CDR3 coding sequence is TGTGCCAGCAGGGGGCGCGCAGGGGCTTCACCCCTCCACTTT. It codes for CASRGRAGASPLHF.

This clone occurred a few times. V usage is TRBV29-1 and J usage is TRBJ2-1; D not certain. Trimming shortened V by 6 bases and J by 0 bases, and 12 bases separated the two germline ends. Germline-derived CDR1 and CDR2 are SQVTM and ANQGSEA. The CDR3 covers 14 residues. The CDR3 here is CSVARPPSYNEQFF. CDR3 DNA sequence: TGCAGCGTCGCGCGGCCCCCCTCCTACAATGAGCAGTTCTTC.

This rearrangement joins TRBV6-1 to TRBJ2-1; 7 bases map to TRBD1. The length of the CDR3 is 13 residues. Germline-derived CDR1 and CDR2 are MNHNS and SASEGT. Germline trimming cut 6 bases from V and 6 bases from J; bases unmatched to any gene: 5. Here the CDR3 reads CASSAGQANEQFF. In nucleotides, the CDR3 is TGTGCCAGCAGCGCAGGACAGGCCAATGAGCAGTTCTTC.

In nucleotides, the CDR3 is TGCGCCAGCAGTGGAGCGGGAGCCGGCAATGAGCAGTTCTTC. Residues: CASSGAGAGNEQFF. This sequence joins TRBV10-1 and TRBJ2-1, with TRBD2 matching over 8 bases. The CDR3 totals 14 residues. J lost 6 bases, V lost 4 bases, and 5 bases had no gene match. Germline CDR1 and CDR2: WNHNN and SYGVQD (reference sequence).

J is TRBJ1-5 and V is TRBV5-8; D remains unclear. The V and J ends lost 3 bases and 2 bases respectively, with 9 bases between them. CDR1 SGHTS and CDR2 YDEGEE come from the germline V gene. The CDR3 is 14 residues long. This chain's CDR3 is CASSSGFRNQPQHF. The CDR3 DNA is TGTGCCAGCAGCTCCGGGTTTCGCAATCAGCCCCAGCATTTT. Full variable domain (remainder filled in from reference TRBV5-8 and TRBJ1-5): EAGVTQSPTHLIKTRGQQATLRCSPISGHTSVYWYQQALGLGLQFLLWYDEGEERNRGNFPPRFSGRQFPNYSSELNVNALELEDSALYLCASSSGFRNQPQHFGDGTRLSIL.

This chain uses TRBV27 with TRBJ2-7, with TRBD2 matching 11 bases. CDR3 length: 14 residues. CDR1 MNHEY and CDR2 SMNVEV come from the germline V gene (reference sequence). The junction had 4 bases not matched to a gene; V was cut back by 6 bases and J by 3 bases. In nucleotides, the CDR3 is TGTGCCAGCAGGAAACTAGCGGGGGACTACGAGCAGTACTTC. It codes for CASRKLAGDYEQYF.

V usage is TRBV7-2 and J usage is TRBJ1-5; 8 nucleotides agree with TRBD1. The V segment lost 4 bases and the J segment 2 bases; nucleotides outside the gene matches: 1. Germline V gene sequence: CDR1 SGHTA, CDR2 FQGNSA. The CDR3 runs 14 residues. Written as DNA, the CDR3 is TGTGCCAGCAGCTCGACAGGGGGCAATCAGCCCCAGCATTTT. Translated: CASSSTGGNQPQHF. Looking up the rest from reference TRBV7-2 and TRBJ1-5 gives the full variable domain: GAGVSQSPSNKVTEKGKDVELRCDPISGHTALYWYRQSLGQGLEFLIYFQGNSAPDKSGLPSDRFSAERTGGSVSTLTIQRTQQEDSAVYLCASSSTGGNQPQHFGDGTRLSIL.

A few counts support this clone. V and J are TRBV2 and TRBJ2-5, with TRBD1 as a possible D gene (6 bases). From germline, CDR1 is SNHLY and CDR2 FYNNEI. The CDR3 contains 13 residues. V dropped 5 bases and J dropped 5 bases, with 12 bases sitting between them. The CDR3 coding sequence is TGTGCCAGCAGTTACCCGAGGGGGGAGACCCAGTACTTC. Its protein product is CASSYPRGETQYF.

V usage is TRBV29-1 and J usage is TRBJ2-7; maybe TRBD1 (5 bases). Germline loops: CDR1 SQVTM, CDR2 ANQGSEA. The germline V and J ends were trimmed by 6 bases and 5 bases, with 17 bases remaining between them. The CDR3 contains 13 residues. CDR3 coding DNA: TGCAGCGTGGGGCTTGGGGCCTTGGACGAGCAGTACTTC. Translating it yields CSVGLGALDEQYF.

The V and J genes are TRBV7-9 and TRBJ2-7; the match to TRBD1 covers 7 bases. With V trimmed by 3 bases and J by 2 bases, 7 bases remained unmatched. The germline V gene has CDR1 SEHNR and CDR2 FQNEAQ (reference sequence). There are 15 residues in the CDR3. The CDR3 sequence is CASSFRQGSAYEQYF. The DNA of the CDR3 is TGTGCCAGCAGCTTTCGACAGGGAAGTGCCTACGAGCAGTACTTC. Filled out from reference TRBV7-9 and TRBJ2-7, the complete variable domain reads DTGVSQNPRHKITKRGQNVTFRCDPISEHNRLYWYRQTLGQGPEFLTYFQNEAQLEKSRLLSDRFSAERPKGSFSTLEIQRTEQGDSAMYLCASSFRQGSAYEQYFGPGTRLTVT.